This passage covers 22 T cell receptor beta chains from one sample sequenced in a study of pediatric ulcerative colitis. The rectum was sampled with one to two pinch biopsies at colonoscopy. Generated by immunoSEQ multiplex PCR, the TCRdb table keeps only in-frame clones and is missing some. The sample shows about 40,000 clones, about 75% of them seen only once. Sequenced input: gut tissue. These receptors were collected from a boy between 10 and 17 years old with severe ulcerative colitis.

The gene calls are TRBV5-1 and TRBJ2-7, with TRBD1 as a possible D gene (6 bases). V lost 1 base and J 2 bases, leaving 10 bases between the germline ends. CDR1 is SGHRS and CDR2 is YFSETQ in the germline V gene. The CDR3 is made up of 14 amino acids. Here the CDR3 reads CASSLSTGPYEQYF. Here the CDR3 DNA reads TGCGCCAGCAGCTTGTCCACAGGGCCCTACGAGCAGTACTTC.

V and J are TRBV18 and TRBJ2-3; the D is unclear. The germline V and J ends were trimmed by 5 bases and 0 bases, with 9 bases remaining between them. CDR1 is KGHSH and CDR2 is LQKENI in the germline V gene. CDR3 size: 14 residues. CDR3 nucleotide sequence: TGTGCCAGCTCAGATCAGTTTAGCACAGATACGCAGTATTTT. This codes for CASSDQFSTDTQYF.

To note about this clone: Relative to the germline gene, one junction end is altered; a read error may explain this. The sample contains more than one DNA sequence encoding this CDR3. V usage is TRBV5-6 and J usage is TRBJ1-4, with 7 positions matching TRBD1. This CDR3 comprises 14 residues. Germline assignment: CDR1 SGHDT and CDR2 YYEEEE. This CDR3 is CASSPGQSYEKLFF. DNA for the CDR3: TGCGCCAGCAGCCCGGGACAGAGCTATGAAAAACTGTTTTTT.

The chain has TRBV29-1 and TRBJ1-1; 8 bases fit TRBD1. V trimming: 5 bases; J trimming: 0 bases; junction bases outside the gene matches: 20. Germline CDR1 SQVTM, CDR2 ANQGSEA. The CDR3 spans 19 residues. CDR3 amino acids: CSVLTPLDRAASMNTEAFF. The CDR3 nucleotides are TGCAGCGTTCTAACCCCCCTGGACAGGGCAGCCTCCATGAACACTGAAGCTTTCTTT.

The V gene is TRBV10-1, the J gene TRBJ1-1; no clear D. CDR3 length: 13 amino acids. From germline, CDR1 is WNHNN and CDR2 SYGVQD (reference sequence). V was clipped by 7 bases and J by 3 bases, with 12 bases between them. CDR3 amino acids: CASKSGWDTEAFF. CDR3 nucleotide sequence: TGCGCCAGCAAGTCGGGATGGGACACTGAAGCTTTCTTT.

The chain combines TRBV4-1 with TRBJ2-1; no firm D call. CDR1 and CDR2 (germline): MGHRA, YSYEKL. Trimming removed 4 bases at V and 7 bases at J, with 14 bases between. The CDR3 has 14 residues. The DNA of the CDR3 is TGCGCCAGCAGCCCTTATAGTGTATGGAATGAGCAGTTCTTC. Translated, it gives CASSPYSVWNEQFF.

This sequence joins TRBV6-1 and TRBJ1-2; 8 bases are a match to TRBD1. Germline CDR1 MNHNS, CDR2 SASEGT. The ends lost 10 bases at V and 4 bases at J; junction bases unmatched: 14. The CDR3 loop spans 15 amino acids. CDR3 sequence: CAIIDRGLVGYGYTF. CDR3 coding DNA: TGTGCCATCATAGACAGGGGTCTTGTCGGCTATGGCTACACCTTC.

The rearrangement uses TRBV27 and TRBJ2-7; TRBD1 agrees at 8 bases. V was clipped by 5 bases and J by 2 bases; unmatched bases: 11. The CDR3 runs to 16 residues. Germline CDR1 and CDR2: MNHEY and SMNVEV (reference sequence). CDR3 in amino acids: CASSPVSGTGAYEQYF. DNA of the CDR3: TGTGCCAGCAGTCCGGTCTCCGGGACAGGAGCCTACGAGCAGTACTTC.

The V call is TRBV5-6, the J call TRBJ1-4, with a weak D call TRBD1 (6 bases). The CDR3 length is 18 residues. CDR1 is SGHDT and CDR2 is YYEEEE in the germline V gene. V was trimmed by 0 bases and J by 3 bases, leaving 18 bases between them. CDR3 nucleotides: TGTGCCAGCAGCTTGGCAGGGGACGAGTACGTCGCTAATGAAAAACTGTTTTTT. The encoded protein is CASSLAGDEYVANEKLFF.

V and J are TRBV29-1 and TRBJ2-5; perhaps D is TRBD1 or TRBD2 (6 bases each). Germline CDR1 reads SQVTM; CDR2 reads ANQGSEA. V shed 6 bases and J shed 5 bases, with 19 bases lying between them. The CDR3 runs 14 residues. Written as DNA, the CDR3 is TGCAGCGTCACCCCCCGGGGGCTTCGGGAGACCCAGTACTTC. Translation: CSVTPRGLRETQYF.

The chain carries TRBV25-1 and TRBJ1-2; D unresolved. The germline V gene encodes CDR1 MGHDK and CDR2 SYGVNS. The CDR3 is 14 residues long. V was cut by 5 bases and J by 0 bases, with 10 bases left in between. The CDR3 DNA follows: TGTGCCAGCAGTATGGGAAGTGCTAACTATGGCTACACCTTC. This codes for CASSMGSANYGYTF.

V and J are TRBV19 and TRBJ1-2; the D gene is possibly TRBD1 (6 bases). The ends were cut back, 5 bases at V and 5 bases at J, with 15 bases in the middle. This CDR3 is built from 14 residues. Germline V lookup: CDR1 LNHDA, CDR2 SQIVND (reference sequence). Here the CDR3 DNA reads TGTGCCAGTAGTGCGGACAGCCCGCTTTATGGCTACACCTTC. It is translated as CASSADSPLYGYTF.

V is TRBV4-1 and J is TRBJ2-1; unclear D gene. Germline values: CDR1 MGHRA, CDR2 YSYEKL. The CDR3 contains 15 residues. Trimming cost V 3 bases and J 0 bases, with 9 bases left between them. The CDR3 DNA sequence: TGCGCCAGCAGCCACAAAATTAGCTCCTACAATGAGCAGTTCTTC. Its translation: CASSHKISSYNEQFF.

J is TRBJ2-7 and V is TRBV11-2; no reliable D call. Trimming took off 5 bases at V and 6 bases at J, with 17 bases between the two ends. Germline V gene data show CDR1 as SGHAT and CDR2 as FQNNGV. The CDR3 consists of 14 residues. The CDR3 region is CASSLSPGVGEQYF. Here the CDR3 DNA reads TGTGCCAGCAGCCTCTCCCCTGGGGTGGGCGAGCAGTACTTC.

V gene TRBV5-1 combines with J gene TRBJ2-3; TRBD2 might be the D (7 bases). V dropped 5 bases and J dropped 4 bases, with 20 bases sitting between them. Germline loops: CDR1 SGHRS, CDR2 YFSETQ. The CDR3 extends over 16 amino acids. CDR3: CASSRRLVGGPDTQYF. CDR3 in DNA: TGCGCCAGCAGTCGTCGACTAGTGGGGGGGCCAGATACGCAGTATTTT.

The chain uses TRBV7-2 and TRBJ1-6; weak D call: TRBD1 (5 bases). The V end lost 9 bases, the J end lost 0 bases, and 15 bases lay between the germline ends. The CDR3 sequence is 16 residues long. CDR1 is SGHTA, CDR2 FQGNSA, per germline. The DNA for the CDR3 is TGTGCCAGTCGAGGCAGGGAGAGCTCCTATAATTCACCCCTCCACTTT. The encoded protein is CASRGRESSYNSPLHF.

This sequence joins TRBV5-6 and TRBJ2-3, with no clear D. This CDR3 comprises 13 residues. Germline V gene data show CDR1 as SGHDT and CDR2 as YYEEEE. The V and J ends lost 1 base and 1 base respectively, with 4 bases between them. CDR3 sequence (DNA): TGTGCCAGCAGCTTGACAGGCACAGATACGCAGTATTTT. It specifies CASSLTGTDTQYF.

The rearrangement uses TRBV19 and TRBJ1-1; D might be TRBD1 (6 bases). Germline-derived CDR1 and CDR2 are LNHDA and SQIVND (reference sequence). This CDR3 region has 17 residues. Trimming removed 3 bases from V and 0 bases from J, with 17 bases in between. This CDR3 is CASSIPQGSTMNTEAFF. CDR3 nucleotides: TGTGCCAGTAGTATTCCTCAGGGGAGCACCATGAACACTGAAGCTTTCTTT.

V gene TRBV10-3 combines with J gene TRBJ1-6; TRBD1 might be the D (5 bases). The CDR3 consists of 13 residues. Germline lookup yields CDR1 ENHRY and CDR2 SYGVKD. Trimming removed 8 bases at V and 7 bases at J, with 12 bases between. Written as DNA, the CDR3 is TGTGCCATCGGGACCCGAACCAATTCACCCCTCCACTTT. Translated, it gives CAIGTRTNSPLHF.

This clone is judged medium-sized. This sequence joins TRBV19 and TRBJ1-5; 10 bases match TRBD1. Germline V gene sequence: CDR1 LNHDA, CDR2 SQIVND (reference sequence). The CDR3 totals 15 residues. V gave up 6 bases and J gave up 7 bases; unmatched junction bases: 9. The CDR3 loop is CASSQDRGLRQPQHF. For the CDR3, the DNA is TGTGCCAGTAGCCAAGACAGGGGGCTAAGGCAGCCCCAGCATTTT.

The chain links TRBV2 to TRBJ1-5; D is undetermined. Germline V lookup: CDR1 SNHLY, CDR2 FYNNEI. The CDR3 totals 16 residues. The V end was cut by 5 bases, the J end by 0 bases, with 14 bases between. CDR3 sequence reads: CASSPKGFDSNQPQHF. As DNA, the CDR3 is TGTGCCAGCAGTCCGAAGGGCTTCGATAGCAATCAGCCCCAGCATTTT.

The chain employs TRBV6-6 and TRBJ1-2, with D perhaps TRBD1 (5 bases). Germline V lookup: CDR1 MNHNY, CDR2 SVGAGI (reference sequence). This CDR3 is built from 13 residues. Trimming removed 0 bases from V and 8 bases from J, with 10 bases in between. The CDR3 loop reads CASSYSRGVGYTF. In nucleotides, the CDR3 is TGTGCCAGCAGTTACTCACGAGGGGTCGGCTACACCTTC.